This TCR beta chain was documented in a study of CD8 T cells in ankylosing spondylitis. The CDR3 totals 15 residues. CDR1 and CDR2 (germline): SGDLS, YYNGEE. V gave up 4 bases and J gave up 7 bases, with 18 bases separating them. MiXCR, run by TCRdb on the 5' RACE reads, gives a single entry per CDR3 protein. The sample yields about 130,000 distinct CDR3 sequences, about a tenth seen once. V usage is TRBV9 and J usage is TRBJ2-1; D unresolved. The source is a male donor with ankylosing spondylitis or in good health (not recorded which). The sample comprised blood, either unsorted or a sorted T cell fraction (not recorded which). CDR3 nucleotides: TGTGCCAGCAGCCCCCGACGAAACCCGGGTAATGAGCAGTTCTTC. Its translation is CASSPRRNPGNEQFF.